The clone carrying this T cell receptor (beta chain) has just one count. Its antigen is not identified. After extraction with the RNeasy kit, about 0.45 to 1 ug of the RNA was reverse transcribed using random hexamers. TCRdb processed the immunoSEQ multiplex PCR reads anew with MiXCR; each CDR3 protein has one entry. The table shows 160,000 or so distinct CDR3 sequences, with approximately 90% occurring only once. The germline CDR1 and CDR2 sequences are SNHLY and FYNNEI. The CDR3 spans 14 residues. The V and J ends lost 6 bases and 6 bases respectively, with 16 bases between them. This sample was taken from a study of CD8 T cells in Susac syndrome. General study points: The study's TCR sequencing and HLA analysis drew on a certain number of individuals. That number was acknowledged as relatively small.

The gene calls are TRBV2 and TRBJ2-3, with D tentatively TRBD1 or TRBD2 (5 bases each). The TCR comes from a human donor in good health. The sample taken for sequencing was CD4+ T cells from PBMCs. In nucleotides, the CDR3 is TGTGCCAGCAGCCAATCGGGACGTTCGGATACGCAGTATTTT. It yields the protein CASSQSGRSDTQYF.